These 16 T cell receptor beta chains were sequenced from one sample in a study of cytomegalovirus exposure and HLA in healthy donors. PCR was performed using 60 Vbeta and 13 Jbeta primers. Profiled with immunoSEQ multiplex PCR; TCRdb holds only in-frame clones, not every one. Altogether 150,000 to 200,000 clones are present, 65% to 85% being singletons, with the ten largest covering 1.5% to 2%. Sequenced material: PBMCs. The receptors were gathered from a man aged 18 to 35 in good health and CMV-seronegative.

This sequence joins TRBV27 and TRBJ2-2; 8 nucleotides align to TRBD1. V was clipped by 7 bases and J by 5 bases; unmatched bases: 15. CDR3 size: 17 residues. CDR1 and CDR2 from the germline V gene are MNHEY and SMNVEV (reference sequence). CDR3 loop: CASTPSGRGPETGELFF. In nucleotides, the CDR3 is TGTGCCAGCACCCCCAGCGGCAGGGGGCCCGAGACCGGGGAGCTGTTTTTT.

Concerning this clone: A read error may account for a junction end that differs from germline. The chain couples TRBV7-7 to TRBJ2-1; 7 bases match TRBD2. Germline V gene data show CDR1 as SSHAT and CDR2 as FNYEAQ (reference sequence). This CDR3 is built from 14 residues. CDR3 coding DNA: TGTGCTAGCAGCTTAATGGCGGGGGACAATGAGCAGTTCTTC. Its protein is CASSLMAGDNEQFF.

The CDR3 nucleotides are TGCAGTGCTAGCCCTGGGCAGGGTCAGTACTTC. This translates into CSASPGQGQYF. The chain recombines TRBV20-1 with TRBJ2-7; perhaps TRBD1 as D (5 bases). Germline CDR1 reads DFQATT; CDR2 reads SNEGSKA (reference sequence). V lost 3 bases and J lost 10, with 13 bases in between. The CDR3 is 11 residues long.

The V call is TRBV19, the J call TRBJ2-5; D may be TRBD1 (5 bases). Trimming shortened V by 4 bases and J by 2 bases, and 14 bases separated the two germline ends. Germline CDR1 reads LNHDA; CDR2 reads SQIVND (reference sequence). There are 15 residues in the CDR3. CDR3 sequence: CASSNRQIQQETQYF. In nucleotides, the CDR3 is TGTGCCAGTAGTAATAGACAGATCCAACAAGAGACCCAGTACTTC.

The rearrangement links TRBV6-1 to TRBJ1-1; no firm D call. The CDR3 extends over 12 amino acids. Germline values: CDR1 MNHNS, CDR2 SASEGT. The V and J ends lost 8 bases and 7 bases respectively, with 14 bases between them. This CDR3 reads CASQEVRGEAFF. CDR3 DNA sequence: TGTGCCAGCCAGGAGGTACGTGGTGAAGCTTTCTTT.

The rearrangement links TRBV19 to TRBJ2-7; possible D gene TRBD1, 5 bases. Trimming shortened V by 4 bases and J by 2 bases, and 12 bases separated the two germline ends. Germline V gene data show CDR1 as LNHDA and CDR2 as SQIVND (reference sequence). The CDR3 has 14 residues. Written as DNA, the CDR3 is TGTGCCAGTAGTACTTACAGGTCCGCCTACGAGCAGTACTTC. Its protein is CASSTYRSAYEQYF.

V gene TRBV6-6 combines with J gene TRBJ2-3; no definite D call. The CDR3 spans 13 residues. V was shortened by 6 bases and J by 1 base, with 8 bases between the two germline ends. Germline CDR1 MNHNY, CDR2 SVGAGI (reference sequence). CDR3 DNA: TGTGCCAGCAGGTACGCGGGCACAGATACGCAGTATTTT. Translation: CASRYAGTDTQYF.

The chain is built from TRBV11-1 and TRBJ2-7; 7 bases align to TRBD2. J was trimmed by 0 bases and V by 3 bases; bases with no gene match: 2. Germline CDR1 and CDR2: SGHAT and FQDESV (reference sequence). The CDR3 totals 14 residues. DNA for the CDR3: TGTGCCAGCAGCTTCCAGCGGGGCTCCTACGAGCAGTACTTC. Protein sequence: CASSFQRGSYEQYF.

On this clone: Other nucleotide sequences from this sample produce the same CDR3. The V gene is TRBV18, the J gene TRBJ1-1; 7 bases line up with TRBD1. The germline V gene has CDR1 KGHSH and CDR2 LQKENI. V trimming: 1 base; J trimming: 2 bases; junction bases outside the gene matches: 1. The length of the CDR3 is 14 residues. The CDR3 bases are TGTGCCAGCTCACCACAGGGGGCCAACACTGAAGCTTTCTTT. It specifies CASSPQGANTEAFF.

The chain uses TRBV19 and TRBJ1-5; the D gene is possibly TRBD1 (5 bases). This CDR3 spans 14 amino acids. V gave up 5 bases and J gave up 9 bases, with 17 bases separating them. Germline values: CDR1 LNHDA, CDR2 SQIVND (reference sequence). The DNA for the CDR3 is TGTGCCAGTAGTCTCAGGGTATTGGGATCGCCCCAGCATTTT. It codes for CASSLRVLGSPQHF. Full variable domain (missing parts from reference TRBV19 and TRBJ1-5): DGGITQSPKYLFRKEGQNVTLSCEQNLNHDAMYWYRQDPGQGLRLIYYSQIVNDFQKGDIAEGYSVSREKKESFPLTVTSAQKNPTAFYLCASSLRVLGSPQHFGDGTRLSIL.

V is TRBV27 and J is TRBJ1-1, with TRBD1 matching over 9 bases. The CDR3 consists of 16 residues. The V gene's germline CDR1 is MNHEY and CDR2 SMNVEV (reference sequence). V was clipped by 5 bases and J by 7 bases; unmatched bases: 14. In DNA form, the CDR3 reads TGTGCCAGCAGTCACTCCGGGACAGGGACCCTGTTTGAAGCTTTCTTT. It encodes CASSHSGTGTLFEAFF.

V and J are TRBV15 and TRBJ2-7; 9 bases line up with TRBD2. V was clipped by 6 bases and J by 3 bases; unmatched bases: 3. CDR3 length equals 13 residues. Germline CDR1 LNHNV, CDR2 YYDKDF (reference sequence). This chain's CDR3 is CATRTSGHYEQYF. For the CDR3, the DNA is TGTGCCACCAGGACTAGCGGCCACTACGAGCAGTACTTC.

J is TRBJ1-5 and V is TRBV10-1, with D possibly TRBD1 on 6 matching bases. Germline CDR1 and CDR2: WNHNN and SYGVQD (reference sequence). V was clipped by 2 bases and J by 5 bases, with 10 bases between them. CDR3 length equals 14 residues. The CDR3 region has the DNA TGCGCCAGCAGTGAGGCAGGGGCTGATCAGCCCCAGCATTTT. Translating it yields CASSEAGADQPQHF.

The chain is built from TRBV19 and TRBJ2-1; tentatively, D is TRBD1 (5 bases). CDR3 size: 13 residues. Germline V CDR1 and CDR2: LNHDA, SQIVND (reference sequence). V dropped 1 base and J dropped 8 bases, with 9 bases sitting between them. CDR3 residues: CASSIVGRDEQFF. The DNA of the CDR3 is TGTGCCAGTAGTATAGTAGGCAGGGATGAGCAGTTCTTC.

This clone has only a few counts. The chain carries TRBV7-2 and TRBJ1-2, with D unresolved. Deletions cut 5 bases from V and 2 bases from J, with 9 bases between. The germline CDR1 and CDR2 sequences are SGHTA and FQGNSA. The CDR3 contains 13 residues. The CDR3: CASSPDKNYGYTF. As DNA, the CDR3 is TGTGCCAGCAGCCCTGACAAGAACTATGGCTACACCTTC.

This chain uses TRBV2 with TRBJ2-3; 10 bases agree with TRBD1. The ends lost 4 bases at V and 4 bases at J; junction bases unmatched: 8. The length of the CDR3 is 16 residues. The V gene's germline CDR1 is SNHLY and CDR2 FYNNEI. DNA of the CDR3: TGTGCCAGCAGTGTATCGACAGGGGGCAACGCAGATACGCAGTATTTT. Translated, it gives CASSVSTGGNADTQYF.